This T cell receptor (beta chain) was documented in a study of blood T cell repertoires in COVID-19. Those enrolled in Seattle joined during active infection and were followed longitudinally afterward. The germline CDR1 and CDR2 sequences are MNHEY and SVGAGI. Trimming cost V 4 bases and J 0 bases, with 8 bases left between them. There are 14 residues in the CDR3. Profiled with immunoSEQ multiplex PCR; TCRdb holds only in-frame clones, not every one. The data contain tens of thousands of clones, approximately 80% of them singletons. Sequencing was carried out using peripheral blood. V gene TRBV6-5 combines with J gene TRBJ2-3; D is unresolved. This TCR was sampled from a man aged 50 to 60 with COVID-19, enrolled during active disease. The CDR3 DNA sequence: TGTGCCAGCAGTTTCGGAGCCAGCACAGATACGCAGTATTTT. Amino acid sequence: CASSFGASTDTQYF.